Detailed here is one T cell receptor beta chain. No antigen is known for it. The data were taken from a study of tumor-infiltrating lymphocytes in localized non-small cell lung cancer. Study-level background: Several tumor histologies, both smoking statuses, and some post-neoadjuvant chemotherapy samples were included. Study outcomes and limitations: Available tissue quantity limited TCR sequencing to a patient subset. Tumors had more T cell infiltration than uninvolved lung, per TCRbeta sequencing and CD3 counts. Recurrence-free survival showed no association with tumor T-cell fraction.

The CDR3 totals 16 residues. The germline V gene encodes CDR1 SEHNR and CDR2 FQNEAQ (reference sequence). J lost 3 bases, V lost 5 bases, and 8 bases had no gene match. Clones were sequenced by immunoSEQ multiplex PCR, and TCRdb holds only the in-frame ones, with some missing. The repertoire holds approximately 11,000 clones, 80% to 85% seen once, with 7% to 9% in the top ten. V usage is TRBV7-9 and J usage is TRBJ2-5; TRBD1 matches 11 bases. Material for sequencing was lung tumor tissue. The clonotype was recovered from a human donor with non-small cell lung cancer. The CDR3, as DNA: TGTGCCAGCAGCCCGCGGGACAGGGGGAATAAAGAGACCCAGTACTTC. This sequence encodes CASSPRDRGNKETQYF.